These 21 T cell receptor beta chains were all obtained from the same sample, sequenced in a study of blood T cell repertoires in COVID-19. Clones were sequenced by immunoSEQ multiplex PCR, and TCRdb holds only the in-frame ones, with some missing. The sample records approximately 310,000 clones, over 75% being singletons. Sequencing was carried out using peripheral blood. Every receptor here comes from a man over 45 with active or convalescent COVID-19.

The rearrangement joins TRBV1 to TRBJ2-2; TRBD2 is the table's D call, not checked against the DNA. TRBV1 is a known pseudogene. This CDR3 has 19 amino acids. The CDR3 nucleotides read TGCACCAGCAGCCAACTCGGGCTAGCGGGAGGGCCGGAACACCGGGGAGCTGTTTTT. This encodes CTSSQLGLAGGPEHRGAVF.

This clone was picked up one time. The chain recombines TRBV7-2 with TRBJ1-5; 7 bases are shared with TRBD1. The germline V gene has CDR1 SGHTA and CDR2 FQGNSA. The CDR3 covers 13 residues. V lost 4 bases to trimming and J lost 7 bases; unmatched junction nucleotides: 4. For the CDR3, the DNA is TGTGCCAGCAGCTCTGACAGGGAACAGCCCCAGCATTTT. Translation: CASSSDREQPQHF. The full variable domain, rest sourced from reference TRBV7-2 and TRBJ1-5, is GAGVSQSPSNKVTEKGKDVELRCDPISGHTALYWYRQSLGQGLEFLIYFQGNSAPDKSGLPSDRFSAERTGGSVSTLTIQRTQQEDSAVYLCASSSDREQPQHFGDGTRLSIL.

The chain couples TRBV5-1 to TRBJ2-5, with D perhaps TRBD1 (6 bases). Deletions cut 4 bases from V and 11 bases from J, with 15 bases between. From germline, CDR1 is SGHRS and CDR2 YFSETQ. The CDR3 contains 12 residues. The CDR3 sequence: CASSTGLKEQYF. CDR3 nucleotide sequence: TGCGCCAGCAGCACAGGGCTGAAAGAGCAGTACTTC.

Here the CDR3 reads CAIRATGVYGYTF. The CDR3 bases are TGTGCCATCAGGGCGACAGGGGTCTATGGCTACACCTTC. The chain carries TRBV10-3 and TRBJ1-2; 8 nucleotides agree with TRBD1. J was trimmed by 4 bases and V by 6 bases; bases with no gene match: 4. The CDR3 loop spans 13 amino acids. The germline V gene has CDR1 ENHRY and CDR2 SYGVKD.

The rearrangement uses TRBV27 and TRBJ2-6; D is unresolved. Germline CDR1 MNHEY, CDR2 SMNVEV (reference sequence). With 1 base removed from V and 2 bases from J, the gap between germline ends came to 15 bases. The CDR3 extends over 18 amino acids. The CDR3 nucleotides read TGTGCCAGCAGTTTATTTCAGGAAAGCTCACCTGGGGCCAACGTCCTGACTTTC. This sequence encodes CASSLFQESSPGANVLTF. The full variable domain, completed using reference TRBV27 and TRBJ2-6, is EAQVTQNPRYLITVTGKKLTVTCSQNMNHEYMSWYRQDPGLGLRQIYYSMNVEVTDKGDVPEGYKVSRKEKRNFPLILESPSPNQTSLYFCASSLFQESSPGANVLTFGAGSRLTVL.

V is TRBV19 and J is TRBJ1-5; TRBD1 agrees at 12 bases. Germline assignment: CDR1 LNHDA and CDR2 SQIVND (reference sequence). V lost 9 bases, J lost 4 bases, and 10 bases stayed unmatched. This CDR3 spans 16 amino acids. CDR3 sequence: CASHGTGGSGNQPQHF. CDR3 DNA sequence: TGTGCCAGCCACGGGACAGGGGGCTCGGGGAATCAGCCCCAGCATTTT. Together with reference TRBV19 and TRBJ1-5, the CDR3 gives the full variable domain: DGGITQSPKYLFRKEGQNVTLSCEQNLNHDAMYWYRQDPGQGLRLIYYSQIVNDFQKGDIAEGYSVSREKKESFPLTVTSAQKNPTAFYLCASHGTGGSGNQPQHFGDGTRLSIL.

The chain combines TRBV25-1 with TRBJ1-6, with D perhaps matching TRBD1 (5 bases). This CDR3 contains 14 residues. Between the trimmed V and J ends, which lost 3 bases and 9 bases, there was a span of 12 bases. Germline V gives CDR1 MGHDK, CDR2 SYGVNS. The CDR3 sequence is CASSDQRTISPLHF. In nucleotides, the CDR3 is TGTGCCAGCAGTGACCAAAGGACAATTTCACCCCTCCACTTT.

This chain connects TRBV6-2 or TRBV6-3 to TRBJ1-2; D gene ambiguous. The CDR3 loop spans 14 amino acids. The V gene's germline CDR1 is MNHEY and CDR2 SVGEGT. Deletions cut 3 bases from V and 1 base from J, with 9 bases between. The CDR3 here is CASSYGGYNYGYTF. The CDR3 DNA is TGTGCCAGCAGTTATGGAGGATATAACTATGGCTACACCTTC.

This chain links TRBV28 with TRBJ2-3; 9 nucleotides line up with TRBD2. Germline V gene sequence: CDR1 MDHEN, CDR2 SYDVKM. V shed 6 bases, J shed 1 base, and the junction held 5 bases outside the gene matches. The CDR3 length is 15 residues. The CDR3 here is CASRGAGGGTDTQYF. The CDR3 coding sequence is TGTGCCAGCAGGGGAGCGGGGGGCGGCACAGATACGCAGTATTTT.

The rearrangement links TRBV5-1 to TRBJ2-7; D is perhaps TRBD1 (6 bases). The V end lost 0 bases, the J end lost 3 bases, and 10 bases lay between the germline ends. This CDR3 is 14 amino acids long. CDR1 and CDR2 from the germline V gene are SGHRS and YFSETQ. The CDR3 spells CASSLDQGRYEQYF. The CDR3 DNA follows: TGCGCCAGCAGCTTGGACCAGGGGCGCTACGAGCAGTACTTC.

V is TRBV9 and J is TRBJ2-5, with unresolved D. The V and J ends lost 0 bases and 1 base respectively, with 7 bases between them. This CDR3 contains 14 residues. CDR1 is SGDLS and CDR2 is YYNGEE in the germline V gene. This CDR3 reads CASSVGALQETQYF. CDR3 in DNA: TGTGCCAGCAGCGTAGGGGCCCTCCAAGAGACCCAGTACTTC.

This rearrangement joins TRBV23-1 to TRBJ2-2; 7 bases agree with TRBD2. TRBV23-1 is an ORF, with its function uncertain. With 2 bases clipped from V and 0 bases from J, the junction kept 6 bases outside the gene matches. The CDR3 has 17 amino acids. The CDR3: CASSQRTAGANTGELFF. DNA of the CDR3: TGCGCCAGCAGTCAAAGGACGGCGGGAGCGAACACCGGGGAGCTGTTTTTT.

V gene TRBV5-6 combines with J gene TRBJ2-4; D is unresolved. Germline assignment: CDR1 SGHDT and CDR2 YYEEEE. V lost 1 base and J lost 0, with 5 bases in between. The CDR3 consists of 14 residues. CDR3 sequence: CASSLRLAKNIQYF. The DNA for the CDR3 is TGTGCCAGCAGCTTGCGACTAGCCAAAAACATTCAGTACTTC.

The rearrangement links TRBV4-3 to TRBJ2-7; the match to TRBD1 covers 12 bases. CDR3 length: 19 residues. The germline V gene encodes CDR1 LGHNA and CDR2 YSLEER. Trimming cost V 2 bases and J 0 bases; bases outside gene matches: 11. CDR3 sequence: CASSQSRDRGRVISYEQYF. The CDR3 coding sequence is TGCGCCAGCAGCCAATCCCGGGACAGGGGGCGCGTAATCTCCTACGAGCAGTACTTC.

This clone appeared a single time. This rearrangement joins TRBV6-1 to TRBJ1-6; D is undetermined. The CDR3 totals 13 residues. Germline V lookup: CDR1 MNHNS, CDR2 SASEGT. V shed 2 bases and J shed 12 bases, with 11 bases lying between them. CDR3 loop: CASSEREDLPLHF. DNA for the CDR3: TGTGCCAGCAGTGAACGGGAGGATTTACCCCTCCACTTT.

The rearrangement links TRBV9 to TRBJ2-7, with D possibly TRBD1 on 5 matching bases. CDR3 size: 14 residues. CDR1 is SGDLS, CDR2 YYNGEE, per germline. V was trimmed by 0 bases and J by 5 bases, leaving 12 bases between them. The CDR3 DNA reads TGTGCCAGCAGCGTAGGACAGCGAGTAAACGAGCAGTACTTC. As protein: CASSVGQRVNEQYF.

J is TRBJ2-5 and V is TRBV5-1; 7 nucleotides match TRBD1. Germline V lookup: CDR1 SGHRS, CDR2 YFSETQ. The CDR3 runs to 15 residues. V lost 0 bases and J lost 7; bases outside the gene matches: 9. The CDR3 is CASSLAGGQELTQYF. CDR3 DNA: TGCGCCAGCAGCTTGGCCGGAGGACAGGAGTTGACCCAGTACTTC.

The chain is built from TRBV5-6 and TRBJ2-7, with D tentatively TRBD1 (5 bases). CDR1 is SGHDT and CDR2 is YYEEEE in the germline V gene. The ends were cut back, 4 bases at V and 3 bases at J, with 17 bases in the middle. CDR3 length: 15 residues. The CDR3 protein is CASSLGSQGYYEQYF. The CDR3 nucleotides are TGTGCCAGCAGCCTCGGAAGTCAGGGATACTACGAGCAGTACTTC.

This sequence joins TRBV7-8 and TRBJ1-2, with D possibly being TRBD1 (6 bases). Germline values: CDR1 SGHVS, CDR2 FQNEAQ. The CDR3 has 14 residues. Trimming pared 5 bases from V and 7 bases from J, leaving 17 bases between. CDR3 DNA: TGTGCCAGCAGCCCCCTACAGGGTTTCGGTGGCTACACCTTC. Translation: CASSPLQGFGGYTF.

Only a few counts were recorded for this clone. The rearrangement joins TRBV10-3 to TRBJ1-2, with TRBD1 matching over 11 bases. CDR1 is ENHRY, CDR2 SYGVKD, per germline. V trimming: 7 bases; J trimming: 6 bases; junction bases outside the gene matches: 7. CDR3 length equals 14 residues. In DNA form, the CDR3 reads TGTGCCATCACCCCGGGACAGGGGGTAGATGGCTACACCTTC. Translating gives CAITPGQGVDGYTF.

The rearrangement links TRBV20-1 to TRBJ2-7; 8 bases agree with TRBD1. V lost 3 bases, J lost 7 bases, and 17 bases stayed unmatched. CDR1 and CDR2 from the germline V gene are DFQATT and SNEGSKA (reference sequence). This CDR3 contains 16 residues. The CDR3 region is CSASDVLRQGMGEQYF. The CDR3 DNA sequence: TGCAGTGCTAGTGATGTGTTGAGACAGGGGATGGGTGAGCAGTACTTC.